These T cell receptor beta chains were read from a single sample in a study of cytomegalovirus exposure and HLA in healthy donors. Repertoires were generated with immunoSEQ multiplex PCR, while TCRdb's copy carries only in-frame clones and drops some. The data hold approximately 140,000 clones, with around 83% observed a single time. The sequencing sample was made of PBMCs. The receptors stem from a male donor in good health and CMV-seropositive. The CDR3 runs from the conserved cysteine through the conserved F or W. D genes are given only for firm matches. The size of a clone is reported for some rows only, either as once, few or many, or as a class for expanded clones.

V	J	size	D	CDR3	DNA
TRBV5-1	TRBJ2-5	-	TRBD2	CASSLGLMGGGETQYF	TGCGCCAGCAGCTTGGGGCTTATGGGCGGGGGAGAGACCCAGTACTTC
TRBV2	TRBJ2-7	-	TRBD1	CASALGDRGSEQYF	TGTGCCAGCGCTTTAGGGGACAGGGGCTCCGAGCAGTACTTC
TRBV5-6	TRBJ2-5	-	TRBD1	CASSLLQGVAETQYF	TGTGCCAGCAGCTTGTTACAGGGGGTTGCGGAGACCCAGTACTTC
TRBV9	TRBJ2-7	-	TRBD2	CASSLGGIYEQYF	TGTGCCAGCAGCTTGGGGGGGATCTACGAGCAGTACTTC
TRBV9	TRBJ2-1	-	TRBD2	CASSVGAGGNNEQFF	TGTGCCAGCAGCGTAGGAGCGGGGGGCAACAATGAGCAGTTCTTC
TRBV19	TRBJ1-5	-	TRBD1	CASSGTGEAQPQHF	TGTGCCAGTAGTGGGACAGGGGAAGCTCAGCCCCAGCATTTT
TRBV9	TRBJ2-1	-	TRBD2	CASSVGGGRTYNEQFF	TGTGCCAGCAGCGTAGGGGGGGGTCGGACCTACAATGAGCAGTTCTTC
TRBV11-3	TRBJ2-1	-	TRBD2	CASSLGASGENEQFF	TGTGCCAGCAGCCTTGGGGCTAGCGGAGAGAATGAGCAGTTCTTC
TRBV9	TRBJ1-6	-	-	CASSPRLPVNSPLHF	TGTGCCAGCAGCCCCCGGTTGCCGGTTAATTCACCCCTCCACTTT
TRBV4-2	TRBJ1-2	-	-	CASSQGGGAAYGYPF	TGTGCCAGCAGCCAAGGCGGTGGGGCTGCGTATGGCTACCCCTTC
TRBV6-1	TRBJ2-2	-	TRBD1	CASSEDRGFTGELFF	TGTGCCAGCAGTGAAGACAGGGGGTTCACCGGGGAGCTGTTTTTT
TRBV5-1	TRBJ2-2	-	-	CASSLQNTGELFF	TGCGCCAGCAGCTTACAGAACACCGGGGAGCTGTTTTTT
TRBV19	TRBJ2-2	once	-	CASSMAGSRTGELFF	TGTGCCAGTAGTATGGCAGGGTCCCGCACCGGGGAGCTGTTTTTT
TRBV5-3	TRBJ1-1	once	-	CARRRGSNTEAFF	TGTGCCAGAAGGCGGGGATCGAACACTGAAGCTTTCTTT
TRBV7-3	TRBJ1-2	-	-	CASSLSIRGRVAFYGYTF	TGTGCCAGCAGCTTATCTATCCGTGGGAGGGTTGCCTTCTATGGCTACACCTTC
TRBV7-6	TRBJ2-3	-	TRBD2	CASSLKREEADTQYF	TGTGCCAGCAGCTTAAAACGGGAGGAGGCAGATACGCAGTATTTT
TRBV6-5	TRBJ2-7	few	-	CASTPSAEGLYEQYF	TGTGCCAGCACCCCGTCCGCGGAGGGCCTTTACGAGCAGTACTTC
TRBV11-2	TRBJ2-1	-	TRBD2	CASRKLAGAKYNEQFF	TGTGCCAGCAGGAAACTAGCGGGAGCAAAGTACAATGAGCAGTTCTTC
TRBV27	TRBJ1-1	-	-	CASSTQEGAEAFF	TGTGCCAGCAGTACCCAGGAAGGGGCTGAAGCTTTCTTT
TRBV27	TRBJ1-2	-	TRBD1	CASSPNGDRVIGYTF	TGTGCCAGCAGTCCAAATGGGGACAGGGTAATTGGCTACACCTTC
TRBV2	TRBJ2-4	few	-	CASSEALRERVEYF	TGTGCCAGCAGTGAAGCGCTTCGGGAGCGAGTTGAGTACTTC
TRBV15	TRBJ2-1	once	-	CATSPSSEGYNEQFF	TGTGCCACCAGCCCTTCTAGCGAGGGGTACAATGAGCAGTTCTTC
TRBV10-2	TRBJ1-2	-	TRBD1	CASSPEHRQGYGYTF	TGCGCCAGCAGTCCCGAACACCGACAGGGATATGGCTACACCTTC
TRBV27	TRBJ2-3	-	TRBD2	CASSAPSGETIDTQYF	TGTGCCAGCAGTGCCCCTAGCGGGGAGACTATAGATACGCAGTATTTT
TRBV28	TRBJ1-1	-	TRBD1	CASSFRTGNTEAFF	TGTGCCAGCAGTTTTAGGACAGGGAACACTGAAGCTTTCTTT
TRBV4-3	TRBJ2-2	-	TRBD1	CASSQPGGQGAWTGELFF	TGCGCCAGCAGCCAGCCGGGAGGACAGGGGGCCTGGACCGGGGAGCTGTTTTTT
TRBV7-2	TRBJ1-2	few	-	CASSLVRQGVGYGYTF	TGTGCCAGCAGCTTAGTTCGTCAGGGTGTCGGCTATGGCTACACCTTC
TRBV7-2	TRBJ1-2	-	-	CASSLGVGSPNYGYTF	TGTGCCAGCAGCTTAGGGGTGGGCTCCCCTAACTATGGCTACACCTTC
TRBV6-5	TRBJ2-7	-	TRBD1	CASSRGQGQYF	TGTGCCAGCAGTCGGGGACAGGGTCAGTACTTC
TRBV4-1	TRBJ2-2	-	TRBD1	CASSQEGAGGGELFF	TGCGCCAGCAGCCAAGAGGGGGCAGGGGGTGGGGAGCTGTTTTTT
TRBV12-5	TRBJ1-2	once	-	CASGLDTTNYGYTF	TGTGCTAGTGGTCTGGACACTACTAACTATGGCTACACCTTC
TRBV13	TRBJ2-7	once	TRBD2	CASSLGLAATYEQYF	TGTGCCAGCAGCTTAGGACTAGCGGCAACCTACGAGCAGTACTTC
TRBV7-2	TRBJ2-7	-	TRBD1	CASSLAAGGNSYEQYF	TGTGCCAGCAGCTTAGCAGCAGGGGGCAATTCCTACGAGCAGTACTTC
TRBV9	TRBJ2-1	-	TRBD1	CASSLHLRDSNEQFF	TGTGCCAGCAGCCTCCACCTCCGGGACAGCAATGAGCAGTTCTTC
TRBV4-1	TRBJ1-1	once	TRBD1	CASSQDPTGGTEAFF	TGCGCCAGCAGCCAAGACCCGACAGGGGGCACTGAAGCTTTCTTT
TRBV19	TRBJ1-1	-	TRBD1	CASRAGGWGTEAFF	TGTGCCAGTAGAGCAGGGGGCTGGGGCACTGAAGCTTTCTTT
TRBV7-3	TRBJ2-2	-	-	CASSADKNTGELFF	TGTGCCAGCAGCGCTGACAAGAACACCGGGGAGCTGTTTTTT
TRBV29-1	TRBJ1-1	once	-	CSGGGFGTEAFF	TGCAGCGGAGGGGGATTCGGCACTGAAGCTTTCTTT
TRBV6-1	TRBJ2-3	-	-	CASSEIGGFSTDTQYF	TGTGCCAGCAGTGAAATAGGAGGGTTTAGCACAGATACGCAGTATTTT
TRBV11-3	TRBJ2-1	-	-	CASSLVDNEQFF	TGTGCCAGCAGCTTAGTCGACAATGAGCAGTTCTTC
TRBV27	TRBJ2-2	few	-	CASSLSGFAVGQGGTGELFF	TGTGCCAGCAGTTTATCGGGTTTCGCCGTCGGCCAGGGGGGCACCGGGGAGCTGTTTTTT
TRBV7-2	TRBJ2-7	-	TRBD1	CASSLAGQELYEQYF	TGTGCCAGCAGCTTAGCGGGACAGGAGCTCTACGAGCAGTACTTC
TRBV11-3	TRBJ2-3	-	-	CASSLGRGGEKDTQYF	TGTGCCAGCAGCTTAGGTAGGGGGGGCGAAAAGGATACGCAGTATTTT
TRBV7-2	TRBJ2-1	-	TRBD2	CASSLGTSGVREQFF	TGTGCCAGCAGCTTAGGGACTAGCGGGGTGCGGGAGCAGTTCTTC
TRBV6-1	TRBJ1-6	-	-	CASSEVGGNSPLHF	TGTGCCAGCAGTGAAGTCGGAGGGAATTCACCCCTCCACTTT
TRBV5-6	TRBJ1-1	-	TRBD1	CASSRTGHMNTEAFF	TGTGCCAGCAGCCGGACAGGGCATATGAACACTGAAGCTTTCTTT
TRBV6-1	TRBJ1-1	-	-	CASSWRVNAEAFF	TGTGCCAGCAGTTGGAGGGTTAATGCTGAAGCTTTCTTT
TRBV7-3	TRBJ2-3	-	-	CASSLGVKDTQYF	TGTGCCAGCAGCTTAGGAGTAAAAGATACGCAGTATTTT
TRBV2	TRBJ2-3	once	-	CAIQQGGFTDTQYF	TGTGCCATCCAGCAGGGGGGCTTCACAGATACGCAGTATTTT
TRBV10-3	TRBJ1-5	-	-	CAISDREPNQPQHF	TGTGCCATCAGTGACAGGGAACCCAATCAGCCCCAGCATTTT